This T cell receptor beta chain was captured in a study of early stage breast cancer tumors. Overall study: Most of the 16 invasive tumors were ER+, PR+ and HER2-. About eight ER+/PR+/HER2- tumors were invasive ductal; four were invasive lobular. Average read coverage per sample was 9 to 10-fold.

Sequencing used immunoSEQ multiplex PCR; TCRdb keeps in-frame clones, though not all of them. This sample has tens of thousands of clones, with approximately 75% found just once. Study results and caveats: Compared with adjacent normal breast tissue, tumors showed about 2.3-fold greater T cell density and higher clonality.

V was pared by 4 bases and J by 4 bases, with 14 bases between. Germline CDR1 is ENHRY and CDR2 is SYGVKD. CDR3 size: 15 residues. Details on this clone: The antigen remains unidentified.

Sequencing used blood. The chain is built from TRBV10-3 and TRBJ2-1, with D perhaps matching TRBD1 (6 bases). The source is a person aged 45-60 years with breast cancer. The CDR3 nucleotides read TGTGCCATCAGTGTAGCAGGGGCCCTTTACAATGAGCAGTTCTTC. Residues: CAISVAGALYNEQFF.